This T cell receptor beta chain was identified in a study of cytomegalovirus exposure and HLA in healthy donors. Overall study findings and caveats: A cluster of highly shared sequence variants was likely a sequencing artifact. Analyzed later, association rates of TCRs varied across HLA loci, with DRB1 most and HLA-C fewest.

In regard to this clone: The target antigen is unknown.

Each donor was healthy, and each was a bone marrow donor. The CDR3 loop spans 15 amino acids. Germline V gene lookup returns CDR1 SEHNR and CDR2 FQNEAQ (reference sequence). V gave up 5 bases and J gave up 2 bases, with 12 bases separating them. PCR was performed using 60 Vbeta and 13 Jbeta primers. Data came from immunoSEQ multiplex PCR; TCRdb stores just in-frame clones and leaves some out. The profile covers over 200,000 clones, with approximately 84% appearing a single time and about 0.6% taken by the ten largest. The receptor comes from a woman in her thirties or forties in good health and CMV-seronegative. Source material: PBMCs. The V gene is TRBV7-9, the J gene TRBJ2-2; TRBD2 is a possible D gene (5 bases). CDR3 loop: CASSPPGFNTGELFF. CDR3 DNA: TGTGCCAGCAGCCCGCCGGGGTTTAACACCGGGGAGCTGTTTTTT. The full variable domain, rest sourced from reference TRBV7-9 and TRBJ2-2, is DTGVSQNPRHKITKRGQNVTFRCDPISEHNRLYWYRQTLGQGPEFLTYFQNEAQLEKSRLLSDRFSAERPKGSFSTLEIQRTEQGDSAMYLCASSPPGFNTGELFFGEGSRLTVL.